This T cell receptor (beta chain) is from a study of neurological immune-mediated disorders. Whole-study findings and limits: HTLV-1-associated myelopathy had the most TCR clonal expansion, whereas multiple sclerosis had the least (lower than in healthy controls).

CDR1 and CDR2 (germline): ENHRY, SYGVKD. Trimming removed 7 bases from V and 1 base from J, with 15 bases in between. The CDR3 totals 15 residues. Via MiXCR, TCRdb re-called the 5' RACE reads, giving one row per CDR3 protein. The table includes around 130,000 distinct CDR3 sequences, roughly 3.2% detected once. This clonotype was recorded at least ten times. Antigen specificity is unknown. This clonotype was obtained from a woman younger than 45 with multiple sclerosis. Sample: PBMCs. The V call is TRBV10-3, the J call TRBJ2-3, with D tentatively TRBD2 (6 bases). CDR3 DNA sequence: TGTGCCATCAACCGGGACTCTAGAGGCACAGATACGCAGTATTTT. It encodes CAINRDSRGTDTQYF.